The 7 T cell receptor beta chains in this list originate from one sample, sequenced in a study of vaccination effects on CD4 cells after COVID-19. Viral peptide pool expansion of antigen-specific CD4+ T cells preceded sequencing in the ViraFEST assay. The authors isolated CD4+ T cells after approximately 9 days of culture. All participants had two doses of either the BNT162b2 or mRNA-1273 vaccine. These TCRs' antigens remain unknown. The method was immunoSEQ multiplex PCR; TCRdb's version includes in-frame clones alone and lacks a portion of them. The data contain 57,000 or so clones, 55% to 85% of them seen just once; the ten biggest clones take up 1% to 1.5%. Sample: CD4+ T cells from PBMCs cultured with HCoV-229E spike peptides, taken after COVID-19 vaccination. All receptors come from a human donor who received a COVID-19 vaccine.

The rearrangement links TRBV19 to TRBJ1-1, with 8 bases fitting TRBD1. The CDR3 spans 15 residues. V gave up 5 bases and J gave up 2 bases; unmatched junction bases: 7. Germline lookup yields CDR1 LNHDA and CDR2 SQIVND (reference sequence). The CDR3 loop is CASSRQGAGNTEAFF. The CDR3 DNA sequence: TGTGCCAGTAGTCGCCAGGGGGCAGGAAACACTGAAGCTTTCTTT.

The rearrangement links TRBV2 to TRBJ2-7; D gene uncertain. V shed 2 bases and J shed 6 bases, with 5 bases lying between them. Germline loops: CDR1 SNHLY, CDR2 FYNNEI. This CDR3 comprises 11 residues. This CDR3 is CASSELSEQYV. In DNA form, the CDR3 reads TGTGCCAGCAGTGAACTATCCGAGCAGTACGTC.

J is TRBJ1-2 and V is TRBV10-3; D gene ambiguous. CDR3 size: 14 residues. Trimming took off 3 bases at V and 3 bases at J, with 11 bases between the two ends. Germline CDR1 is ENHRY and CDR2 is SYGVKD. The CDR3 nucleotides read TGTGCCATCAGTGAAACTGGGCAGGACTATGGCTACACCTTC. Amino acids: CAISETGQDYGYTF.

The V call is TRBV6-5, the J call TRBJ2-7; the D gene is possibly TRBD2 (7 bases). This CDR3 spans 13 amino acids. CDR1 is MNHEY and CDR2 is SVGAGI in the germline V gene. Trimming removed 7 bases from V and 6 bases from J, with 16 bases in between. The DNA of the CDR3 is TGTGCCAGCAAGGAGACAAGGGGGGGCGAGCAGTACGTC. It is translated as CASKETRGGEQYV.

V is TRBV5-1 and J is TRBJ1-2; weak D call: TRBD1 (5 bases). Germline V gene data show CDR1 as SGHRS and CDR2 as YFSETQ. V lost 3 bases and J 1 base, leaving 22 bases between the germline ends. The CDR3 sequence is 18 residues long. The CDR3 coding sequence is TGCGCCAGCAGCTCCCGGGGAGGCAGGGCCTCTAATAACTATGGCTACACCTTC. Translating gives CASSSRGGRASNNYGYTF.

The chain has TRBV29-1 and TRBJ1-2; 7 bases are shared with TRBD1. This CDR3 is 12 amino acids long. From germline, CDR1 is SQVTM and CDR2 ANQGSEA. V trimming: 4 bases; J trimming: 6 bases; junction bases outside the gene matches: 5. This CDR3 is CSVAPGTDGYTF. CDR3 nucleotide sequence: TGCAGCGTTGCCCCCGGGACAGATGGCTACACCTTC.

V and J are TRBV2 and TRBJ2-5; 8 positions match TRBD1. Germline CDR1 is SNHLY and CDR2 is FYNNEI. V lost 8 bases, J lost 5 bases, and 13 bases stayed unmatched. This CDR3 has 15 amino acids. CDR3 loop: CASAVLGQGSETQYF. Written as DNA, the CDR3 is TGTGCCAGCGCCGTTCTTGGACAGGGATCTGAGACCCAGTACTTC.